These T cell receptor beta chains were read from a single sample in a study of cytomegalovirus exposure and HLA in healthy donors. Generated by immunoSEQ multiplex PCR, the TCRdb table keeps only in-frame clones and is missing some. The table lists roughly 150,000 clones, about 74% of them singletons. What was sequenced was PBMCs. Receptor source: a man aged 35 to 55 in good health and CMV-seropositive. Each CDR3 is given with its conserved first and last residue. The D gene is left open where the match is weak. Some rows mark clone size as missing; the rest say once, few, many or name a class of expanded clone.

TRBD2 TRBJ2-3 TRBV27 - CASSLSPAGLAGRTDTQYF TGTGCCAGCAGTTTATCGCCGGCAGGGCTAGCGGGCCGCACAGATACGCAGTATTTT
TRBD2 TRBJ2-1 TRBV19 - CASSIVGTSGSREQFF TGTGCCAGTAGTATAGTTGGGACTAGCGGGTCTCGGGAGCAGTTCTTC
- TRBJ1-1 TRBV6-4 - CASSANFNTEAFF TGTGCCAGCAGTGCCAATTTTAACACTGAAGCTTTCTTT
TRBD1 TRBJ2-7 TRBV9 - CASSVASTGGHNEQYF TGTGCCAGCAGCGTAGCTTCGACAGGGGGCCACAACGAGCAGTACTTC
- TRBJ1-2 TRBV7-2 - CASSLRTDAYGYTF TGTGCCAGCAGCTTACGGACAGACGCCTATGGCTACACCTTC
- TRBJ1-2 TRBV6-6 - CASSKRQPYPGGYTF TGTGCCAGCAGTAAGAGACAGCCATACCCGGGTGGCTACACCTTC
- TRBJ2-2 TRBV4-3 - CASSQDRWTLNTGELFF TGCGCCAGCAGCCAAGATCGATGGACACTTAACACCGGGGAGCTGTTTTTT
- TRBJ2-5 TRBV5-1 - CASSLGSGQETQYF TGCGCCAGCAGCTTGGGGAGCGGCCAAGAGACCCAGTACTTC
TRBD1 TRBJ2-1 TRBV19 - CASSRDRGGNEQFF TGTGCCAGTAGCAGGGACAGGGGTGGGAATGAGCAGTTCTTC
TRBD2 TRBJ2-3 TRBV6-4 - CASALADTDTQYF TGTGCCAGCGCGCTAGCGGACACAGATACGCAGTATTTT
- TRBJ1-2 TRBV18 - CASSPSGDGYTF TGTGCCAGCTCACCATCAGGGGATGGCTACACCTTC
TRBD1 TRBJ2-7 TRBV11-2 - CASSPARGNDEQYF TGTGCCAGCAGCCCAGCCAGGGGGAACGACGAGCAGTACTTC
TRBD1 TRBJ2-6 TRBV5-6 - CASSPTGSGANVLTF TGTGCCAGCAGCCCGACAGGGAGCGGGGCCAACGTCCTGACTTTC
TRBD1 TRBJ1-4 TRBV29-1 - CSAGQGATNEKLFF TGCAGCGCGGGACAGGGGGCAACTAATGAAAAACTGTTTTTT
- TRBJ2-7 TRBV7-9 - CASSLIGLEGGEQYF TGTGCCAGCAGCCTCATAGGGCTAGAGGGTGGGGAGCAGTACTTC
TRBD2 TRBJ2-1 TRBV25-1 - CASSAAGRVMDEQFF TGTGCCAGCAGCGCGGCCGGGAGGGTGATGGATGAGCAGTTCTTC
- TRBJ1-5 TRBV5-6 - CASSLAQGSNQPQHF TGTGCCAGCAGCTTGGCTCAGGGTAGCAATCAGCCCCAGCATTTT
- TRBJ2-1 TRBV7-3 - CASSFGRSSYNEQFF TGTGCCAGCAGCTTTGGAAGGAGTTCCTACAATGAGCAGTTCTTC
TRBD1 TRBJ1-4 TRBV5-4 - CASSLSTGEINEKLFF TGTGCCAGCAGCTTGTCTACAGGGGAGATTAATGAAAAACTGTTTTTT
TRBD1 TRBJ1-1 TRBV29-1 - CSVTGEGNTEAFF TGCAGCGTGACAGGGGAGGGGAACACTGAAGCTTTCTTT
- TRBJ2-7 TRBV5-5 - CASSPGPGEKQYF TGTGCCAGCAGCCCAGGGCCGGGGGAAAAACAGTACTTC
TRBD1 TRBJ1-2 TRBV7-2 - CASMRDRGGYGYTF TGTGCCAGCATGAGGGACAGGGGGGGGTATGGCTACACCTTC
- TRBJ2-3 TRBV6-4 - CASSDSQGDTQYF TGTGCCAGCAGTGACTCTCAGGGAGATACGCAGTATTTT
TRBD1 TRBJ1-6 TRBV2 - CASSLDRGQSPLHF TGTGCCAGCAGCCTGGACAGGGGGCAATCACCCCTCCACTTT
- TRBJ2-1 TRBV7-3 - CASSSGLLREQFF TGTGCCAGCAGTTCCGGACTTTTGCGGGAGCAGTTCTTC
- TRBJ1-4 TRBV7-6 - CASSLTAPASNEKLFF TGTGCCAGCAGCCTGACAGCTCCGGCCTCTAATGAAAAACTGTTTTTT
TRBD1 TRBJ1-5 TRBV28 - CASSPAGTGNQPQHF TGTGCCAGCAGCCCAGCCGGGACAGGCAATCAGCCCCAGCATTTT
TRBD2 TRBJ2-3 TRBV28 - CASSKGLAAREDTQYF TGTGCCAGCAGTAAAGGACTAGCGGCTCGGGAGGATACGCAGTATTTT
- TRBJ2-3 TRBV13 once CASSLGPSRGTDTQYF TGTGCCAGCAGCTTAGGCCCTTCCCGCGGTACAGATACGCAGTATTTT
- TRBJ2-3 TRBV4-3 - CASSQSGADTQYF TGCGCCAGCAGCCAGTCCGGGGCAGATACGCAGTATTTT
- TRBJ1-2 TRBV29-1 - CSAGQNGYTF TGCAGCGCAGGACAGAATGGCTACACCTTC
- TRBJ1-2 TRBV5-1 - CASSLESGYGYTF TGCGCCAGCAGCTTGGAGAGCGGGTATGGCTACACCTTC
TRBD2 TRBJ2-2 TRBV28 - CASSLGTSVELFF TGTGCCAGCAGTTTAGGGACTAGTGTGGAGCTGTTTTTT
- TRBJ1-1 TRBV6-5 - CASRRGHSNTEAFF TGTGCCAGCAGAAGGGGACACTCGAACACTGAAGCTTTCTTT
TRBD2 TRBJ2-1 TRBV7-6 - CASSLGGTSGRWEQFF TGTGCCAGCAGCTTAGGGGGGACTAGCGGGCGATGGGAGCAGTTCTTC
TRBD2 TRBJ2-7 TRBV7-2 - CASSSTSGRVRWGYEQYF TGTGCCAGCAGCTCTACTAGCGGGAGGGTACGTTGGGGCTACGAGCAGTACTTC
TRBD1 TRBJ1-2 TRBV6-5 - CASRPGTVNYGYTF TGTGCCAGCAGACCCGGGACAGTTAACTATGGCTACACCTTC
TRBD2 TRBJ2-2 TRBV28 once CASTAGGNTGELFF TGTGCCAGCACTGCGGGGGGGAACACCGGGGAGCTGTTTTTT
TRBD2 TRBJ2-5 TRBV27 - CASSYGTSGREGTQYF TGTGCCAGCAGCTATGGGACTAGCGGGAGGGAGGGGACCCAGTACTTC
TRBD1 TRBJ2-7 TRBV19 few CASSWSPDRGNEQYF TGTGCCAGTAGTTGGTCCCCGGACAGGGGGAACGAGCAGTACTTC
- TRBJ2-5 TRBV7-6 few CASSLGAEKTQYF TGTGCCAGCAGCTTGGGGGCGGAAAAGACCCAGTACTTC
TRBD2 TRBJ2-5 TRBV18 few CASSLNSGRLQETQYF TGTGCCAGCTCGTTGAATAGCGGGAGGCTCCAAGAGACCCAGTACTTC
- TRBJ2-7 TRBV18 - CASSPSDGDVRQYF TGTGCCAGCTCACCAAGCGACGGCGACGTCAGGCAGTACTTC
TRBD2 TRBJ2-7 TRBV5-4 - CASSSGTSGTYEQYF TGTGCCAGCAGCAGCGGGACTAGCGGGACCTACGAGCAGTACTTC
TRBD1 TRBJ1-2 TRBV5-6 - CASIIKGTASGYTF TGTGCCAGCATTATAAAAGGGACAGCGTCTGGCTACACCTTC
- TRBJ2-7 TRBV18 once CASSQGHLEQYF TGTGCCAGCTCCCAGGGACACCTCGAGCAGTACTTC
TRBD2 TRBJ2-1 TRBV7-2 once CASSLVGGSRIHEQFF TGTGCCAGCAGCTTAGTTGGCGGGAGCAGGATCCATGAGCAGTTCTTC
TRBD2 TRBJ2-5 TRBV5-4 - CASSPGTSGSPSQETQYF TGTGCCAGCAGCCCGGGGACTAGCGGCTCGCCATCACAAGAGACCCAGTACTTC
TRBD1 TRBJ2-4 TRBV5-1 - CASSWAGTGHIQYF TGCGCCAGCAGCTGGGCCGGGACAGGGCATATTCAGTACTTC
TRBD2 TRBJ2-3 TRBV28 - CASSRLAGITDTQYF TGTGCCAGCAGTCGACTAGCGGGGATCACAGATACGCAGTATTTT
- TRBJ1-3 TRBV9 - CASSLGGLSGNTIYF TGTGCCAGCAGCCTGGGTGGGCTCTCTGGAAACACCATATATTTT
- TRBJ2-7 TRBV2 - CASGQEQGREQYF TGTGCCAGCGGCCAGGAGCAGGGCAGGGAGCAGTACTTC
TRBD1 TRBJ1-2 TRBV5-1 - CASSPGTVYGYTF TGCGCCAGCAGCCCTGGGACAGTATATGGCTACACCTTC
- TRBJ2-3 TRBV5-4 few CASSLAGADTQYF TGTGCCAGCAGCTTGGCGGGAGCGGATACGCAGTATTTT
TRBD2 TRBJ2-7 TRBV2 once CASRGVGTSGRIYEQYF TGTGCCAGCAGGGGGGTCGGGACTAGCGGGAGGATCTACGAGCAGTACTTC
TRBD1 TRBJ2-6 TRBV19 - CASSIETGTGVTSSGANVLTF TGTGCCAGTAGTATAGAGACCGGGACAGGGGTTACCTCCTCTGGGGCCAACGTCCTGACTTTC
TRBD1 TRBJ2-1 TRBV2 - CASSTQGVAGHNEQFF TGTGCCAGCAGTACCCAGGGGGTCGCAGGACACAATGAGCAGTTCTTC
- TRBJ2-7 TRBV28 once CASTHRGGEQYF TGTGCCAGCACCCACAGGGGGGGGGAGCAGTACTTC
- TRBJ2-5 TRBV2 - CASDRDSETQYF TGTGCCAGCGACCGCGACTCGGAGACCCAGTACTTC